Listed here are 9 T cell receptor beta chains from one sample, sequenced in a study of T cell repertoires in cytomegalovirus infection. TCRdb re-called the reads with MiXCR, one entry per CDR3 protein. The repertoire includes about 310,000 distinct CDR3 sequences, approximately 25% of them detected once, and roughly 15% sits in the top ten. The antigens of these receptors remain unknown. The sample consisted of cultured PBMCs, taken from culture after CMV antigen stimulation. All receptors derive from a human donor in good health (CMV status not recorded). Some clones in this sample may be carry-over from other donors' samples.

This clonotype was detected a few times. The rearrangement links TRBV12-5 to TRBJ2-3; 7 bases are shared with TRBD1. The CDR3 sequence is 14 residues long. Per the germline V gene, CDR1 is LGHNT and CDR2 is FRNRAP. The V gene end was trimmed by 8 bases and the J gene end by 0 bases; junction bases not matched to a gene: 5. The CDR3 region is CASSAGGSTDTQYF. The DNA for the CDR3 is TGTGCTAGTTCGGCAGGGGGTAGCACAGATACGCAGTATTTT.

This clonotype has at least ten counts. The V gene is TRBV7-6, the J gene TRBJ1-4; no clear D. This CDR3 contains 16 residues. V was pared by 1 base and J by 2 bases, with 11 bases between. Germline CDR1 is SGHVS and CDR2 is FNYEAQ. This chain's CDR3 is CASSLDPSRTNEKLFF. The CDR3 DNA reads as TGTGCCAGCAGCTTAGATCCGTCAAGGACTAATGAAAAACTGTTTTTT. Full variable domain (missing parts from reference TRBV7-6 and TRBJ1-4): GAGVSQSPRYKVTKRGQDVALRCDPISGHVSLYWYRQALGQGPEFLTYFNYEAQQDKSGLPNDRFSAERPEGSISTLTIQRTEQRDSAMYRCASSLDPSRTNEKLFFGSGTQLSVL.

The CDR3 reads CASSTQAQPQHF. CDR3 nucleotides: TGTGCCAGTAGTACTCAGGCACAGCCCCAGCATTTT. The chain links TRBV19 to TRBJ1-5; D uncertain. CDR3 length: 12 residues. In germline, CDR1 is LNHDA, CDR2 SQIVND (reference sequence). V was clipped by 4 bases and J by 7 bases, with 8 bases between them. Supplemented by reference TRBV19 and TRBJ1-5, the full variable domain reads DGGITQSPKYLFRKEGQNVTLSCEQNLNHDAMYWYRQDPGQGLRLIYYSQIVNDFQKGDIAEGYSVSREKKESFPLTVTSAQKNPTAFYLCASSTQAQPQHFGDGTRLSIL.

This clonotype was seen a few times. CDR3 sequence reads: CASGRQKMYNSPLHF. Here the CDR3 DNA reads TGTGCCAGCGGTAGACAGAAGATGTATAATTCACCCCTCCACTTT. The V and J genes are TRBV6-5 and TRBJ1-6, with D perhaps TRBD1 (5 bases). This CDR3 is 15 amino acids long. The germline V gene has CDR1 MNHEY and CDR2 SVGAGI. The V and J ends lost 8 bases and 4 bases respectively, with 15 bases between them.

This clonotype was detected ten times or more. The rearrangement uses TRBV12-3 or TRBV12-4 and TRBJ2-3; 8 bases fit TRBD1. The CDR3 length is 14 residues. Unmatched junction bases numbered 6, after V lost 6 bases and J lost 4 bases. The CDR3 bases are TGTGCCAGCAGCCGACAGGGGAGGCCAGATACGCAGTATTTT. Its protein product is CASSRQGRPDTQYF.

The J gene is TRBJ2-4, the V gene TRBV4-1; no firm D call. Germline V gene data show CDR1 as MGHRA and CDR2 as YSYEKL. V was clipped by 3 bases and J by 3 bases, with 15 bases between them. The CDR3 length is 16 residues. CDR3 nucleotide sequence: TGCGCCAGCAGCCATCCGATTCCGGGCTTCAAAAACATTCAGTACTTC. Translated, it gives CASSHPIPGFKNIQYF.

This clonotype was counted a few times. This sequence joins TRBV12-3 or TRBV12-4 and TRBJ2-5, with TRBD2 matching over 10 bases. The trim removed 6 bases at V and 1 base at J, leaving 5 bases unmatched. The CDR3 runs 15 residues. CDR3 sequence reads: CASSSGTSVQETQYF. The CDR3 region has the DNA TGTGCCAGCAGCTCCGGGACTAGCGTCCAAGAGACCCAGTACTTC.

The chain combines TRBV6-6 with TRBJ2-7, with 7 nucleotides matching TRBD1. Trimming at V came to 7 bases and at J to 1 base, leaving 7 bases not matched to a gene. Germline CDR1 MNHNY, CDR2 SVGAGI (reference sequence). This CDR3 comprises 14 residues. The CDR3 nucleotides are TGTGCCAGCATCGCAGGGACAGAATCCTACGAGCAGTACTTC. It translates to CASIAGTESYEQYF.

V usage is TRBV6-2 or TRBV6-3 and J usage is TRBJ2-5; D is perhaps TRBD2 (6 bases). The CDR3 contains 17 residues. CDR1 MNHEY and CDR2 SVGEGT come from the germline V gene. Trimming removed 2 bases at V and 5 bases at J, with 21 bases between. In DNA form, the CDR3 reads TGTGCCAGCAGTTACAACTGGGAGCGGACGGAGGGGGAGACCCAGTACTTC. Translation: CASSYNWERTEGETQYF.